The 2 T cell receptor beta chains in this list originate from one sample, sequenced in a study of blood T cell repertoires in COVID-19. Sequencing used immunoSEQ multiplex PCR; TCRdb keeps in-frame clones, though not all of them. The repertoire holds 200,000 to 300,000 clones, with less than 90% as singletons. The specimen was peripheral blood. The receptors stem from a man between 60 and 75 years old who had recovered from COVID-19.

This chain uses TRBV7-9 with TRBJ1-2; TRBD1 is a possible D gene (5 bases). CDR3 length: 13 residues. CDR1 SEHNR and CDR2 FQNEAQ come from the germline V gene (reference sequence). V gave up 5 bases and J gave up 6 bases, with 13 bases separating them. This chain's CDR3 is CASSPRERHGYTF. The CDR3 nucleotides are TGTGCCAGCAGCCCCAGGGAACGGCATGGCTACACCTTC. Combining the CDR3 with reference TRBV7-9 and TRBJ1-2 gives the whole variable domain DTGVSQNPRHKITKRGQNVTFRCDPISEHNRLYWYRQTLGQGPEFLTYFQNEAQLEKSRLLSDRFSAERPKGSFSTLEIQRTEQGDSAMYLCASSPRERHGYTFGSGTRLTVV.

In DNA, the CDR3 is TGTGCCAGCAGGGTTGGGGGGACAGCCCTGCGATCAAACGACAACTACGAGCAGTACTTC. It specifies CASRVGGTALRSNDNYEQYF. The V gene is TRBV5-4, the J gene TRBJ2-7, with TRBD1 as a possible D gene (7 bases). The V gene lost 5 bases and the J gene lost 3 bases, with 33 bases spanning the gap. This CDR3 has 20 amino acids. Germline V gene lookup returns CDR1 SGHNT and CDR2 YYREEE (reference sequence).